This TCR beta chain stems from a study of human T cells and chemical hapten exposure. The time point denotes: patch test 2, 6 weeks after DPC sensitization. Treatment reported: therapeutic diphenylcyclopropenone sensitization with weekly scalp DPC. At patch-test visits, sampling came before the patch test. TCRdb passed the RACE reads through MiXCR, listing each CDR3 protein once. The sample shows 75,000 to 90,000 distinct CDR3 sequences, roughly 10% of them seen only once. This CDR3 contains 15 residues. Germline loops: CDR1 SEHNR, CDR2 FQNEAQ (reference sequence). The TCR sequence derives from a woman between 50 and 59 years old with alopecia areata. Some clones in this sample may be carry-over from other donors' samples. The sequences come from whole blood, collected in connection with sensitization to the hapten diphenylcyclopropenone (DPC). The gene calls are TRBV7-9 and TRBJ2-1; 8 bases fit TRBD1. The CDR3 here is CKGTGQANSYNEQFF. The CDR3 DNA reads TGTAAAGGAACGGGACAGGCTAATTCCTACAATGAGCAGTTCTTC. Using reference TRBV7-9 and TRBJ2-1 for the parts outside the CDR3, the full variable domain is DTGVSQNPRHKITKRGQNVTFRCDPISEHNRLYWYRQTLGQGPEFLTYFQNEAQLEKSRLLSDRFSAERPKGSFSTLEIQRTEQGDSAMYLCKGTGQANSYNEQFFGPGTRLTVL.